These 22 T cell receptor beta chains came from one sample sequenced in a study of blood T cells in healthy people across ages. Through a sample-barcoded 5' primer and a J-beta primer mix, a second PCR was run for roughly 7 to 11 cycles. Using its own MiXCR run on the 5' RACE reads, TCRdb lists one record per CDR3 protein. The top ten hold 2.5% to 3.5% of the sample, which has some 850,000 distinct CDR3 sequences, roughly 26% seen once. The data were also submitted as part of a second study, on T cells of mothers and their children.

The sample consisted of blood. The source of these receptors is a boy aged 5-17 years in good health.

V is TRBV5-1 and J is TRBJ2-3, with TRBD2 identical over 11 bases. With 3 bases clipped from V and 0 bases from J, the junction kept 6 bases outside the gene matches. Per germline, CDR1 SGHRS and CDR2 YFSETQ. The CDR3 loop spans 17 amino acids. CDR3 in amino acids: CASSWSSGGPSTDTQYF. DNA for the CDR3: TGCGCCAGCAGCTGGTCTAGCGGGGGGCCAAGCACAGATACGCAGTATTTT.

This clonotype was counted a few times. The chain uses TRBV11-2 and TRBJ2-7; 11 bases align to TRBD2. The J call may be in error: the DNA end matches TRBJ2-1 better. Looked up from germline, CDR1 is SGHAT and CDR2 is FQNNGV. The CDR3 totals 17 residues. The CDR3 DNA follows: TGTGCCAGCAGCTTAGGGATGGGTAGCGGGGGGGCCCATGAGCAGTTCTTC. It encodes CASSLGMGSGGAHEQFF.

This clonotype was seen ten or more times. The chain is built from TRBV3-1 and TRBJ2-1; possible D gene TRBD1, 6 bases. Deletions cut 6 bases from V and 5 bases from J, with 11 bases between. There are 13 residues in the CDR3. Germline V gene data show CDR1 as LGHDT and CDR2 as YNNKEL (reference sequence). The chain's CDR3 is CASSLDSHNEQFF. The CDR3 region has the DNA TGTGCCAGCAGTCTGGACAGTCACAATGAGCAGTTCTTC.

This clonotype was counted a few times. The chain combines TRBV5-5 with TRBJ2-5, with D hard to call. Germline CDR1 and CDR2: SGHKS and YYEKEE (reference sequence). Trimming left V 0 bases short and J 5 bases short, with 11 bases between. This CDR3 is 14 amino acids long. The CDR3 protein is CASSLDLVVETQYF. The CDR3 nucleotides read TGTGCCAGCAGCTTGGATCTTGTGGTGGAGACCCAGTACTTC.

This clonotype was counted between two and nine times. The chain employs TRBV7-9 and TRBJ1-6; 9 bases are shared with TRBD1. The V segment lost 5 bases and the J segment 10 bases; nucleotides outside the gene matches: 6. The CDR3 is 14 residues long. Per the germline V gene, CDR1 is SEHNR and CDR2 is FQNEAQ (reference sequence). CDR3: CASSEDRGYSPLHF. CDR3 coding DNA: TGTGCCAGCAGCGAAGACAGGGGGTACTCACCCCTCCACTTT. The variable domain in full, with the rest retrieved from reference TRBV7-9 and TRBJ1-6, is DTGVSQNPRHKITKRGQNVTFRCDPISEHNRLYWYRQTLGQGPEFLTYFQNEAQLEKSRLLSDRFSAERPKGSFSTLEIQRTEQGDSAMYLCASSEDRGYSPLHFGNGTRLTVT.

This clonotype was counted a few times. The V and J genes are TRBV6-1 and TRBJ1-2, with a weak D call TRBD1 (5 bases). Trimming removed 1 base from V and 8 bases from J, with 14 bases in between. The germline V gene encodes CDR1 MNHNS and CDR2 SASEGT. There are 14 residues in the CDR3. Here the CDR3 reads CASSEVGIGDGYTF. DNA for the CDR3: TGTGCCAGCAGTGAAGTAGGGATAGGGGACGGCTACACCTTC.

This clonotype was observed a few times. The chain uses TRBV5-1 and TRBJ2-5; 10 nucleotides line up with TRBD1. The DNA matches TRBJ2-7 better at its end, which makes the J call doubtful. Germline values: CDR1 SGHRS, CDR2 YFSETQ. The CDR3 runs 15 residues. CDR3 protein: CASSLGDRGAYEQYF. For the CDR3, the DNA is TGCGCCAGCAGCTTGGGGGACAGGGGAGCCTACGAGCAGTACTTC.

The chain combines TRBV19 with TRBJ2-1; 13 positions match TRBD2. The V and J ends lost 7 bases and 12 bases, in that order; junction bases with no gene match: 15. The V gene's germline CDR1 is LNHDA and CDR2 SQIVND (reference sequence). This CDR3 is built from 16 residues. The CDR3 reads CASNTMYSGLAGRQFF. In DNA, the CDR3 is TGTGCCAGTAATACGATGTATTCGGGACTAGCGGGACGGCAGTTCTTC.

The CDR3 sequence: CSAREGHPGGYTF. The CDR3 DNA sequence: TGCAGTGCTAGAGAGGGACACCCGGGAGGCTACACCTTC. The chain combines TRBV20-1 with TRBJ1-2; possibly TRBD1 for D (6 bases). Germline CDR1 reads DFQATT; CDR2 reads SNEGSKA (reference sequence). Trimming took 0 bases from V and 8 from J, leaving 13 bases between them. CDR3 length equals 13 residues.

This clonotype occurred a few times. CDR3 nucleotide sequence: TGTGCCAGCAGCTTAGTCCGGCAGGTTCGTTCCCTTGGCTACACCTTC. Encoded protein: CASSLVRQVRSLGYTF. The chain couples TRBV7-9 to TRBJ1-2; D not resolved. Trimming shortened V by 1 base and J by 7 bases, and 19 bases separated the two germline ends. The CDR3 loop spans 16 amino acids. Germline V gene data show CDR1 as SEHNR and CDR2 as FQNEAQ (reference sequence). Looking up the rest from reference TRBV7-9 and TRBJ1-2 gives the full variable domain: DTGVSQNPRHKITKRGQNVTFRCDPISEHNRLYWYRQTLGQGPEFLTYFQNEAQLEKSRLLSDRFSAERPKGSFSTLEIQRTEQGDSAMYLCASSLVRQVRSLGYTFGSGTRLTVV.

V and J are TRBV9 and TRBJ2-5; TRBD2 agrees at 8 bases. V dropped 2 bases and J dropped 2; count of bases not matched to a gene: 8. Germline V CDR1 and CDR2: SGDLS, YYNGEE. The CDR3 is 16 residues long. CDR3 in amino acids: CASSVSGGAGQETQYF. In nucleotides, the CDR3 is TGTGCCAGCAGCGTGTCCGGGGGGGCCGGGCAAGAGACCCAGTACTTC.

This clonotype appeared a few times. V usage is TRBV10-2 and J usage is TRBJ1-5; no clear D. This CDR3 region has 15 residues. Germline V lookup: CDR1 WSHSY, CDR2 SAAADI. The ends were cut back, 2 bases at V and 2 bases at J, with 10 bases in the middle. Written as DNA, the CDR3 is TGCGCCAGCAGTGAGGATAGTACGGGCAATCAGCCCCAGCATTTT. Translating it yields CASSEDSTGNQPQHF.

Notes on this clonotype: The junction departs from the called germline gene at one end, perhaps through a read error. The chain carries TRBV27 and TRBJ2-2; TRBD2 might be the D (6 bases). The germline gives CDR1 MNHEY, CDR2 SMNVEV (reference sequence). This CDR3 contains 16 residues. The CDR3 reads CACSLRVGGDTGELFF. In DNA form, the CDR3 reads TGTGCCTGCAGTTTGAGGGTCGGAGGGGACACCGGGGAGCTGTTTTTT.

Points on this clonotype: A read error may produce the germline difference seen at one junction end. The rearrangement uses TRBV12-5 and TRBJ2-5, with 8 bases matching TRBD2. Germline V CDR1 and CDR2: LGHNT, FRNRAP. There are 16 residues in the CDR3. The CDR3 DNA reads TGTGCTAGTGGTTTGGCCCCCGGGACTAGACGAGAGGCCCAGTACTTC. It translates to CASGLAPGTRREAQYF.

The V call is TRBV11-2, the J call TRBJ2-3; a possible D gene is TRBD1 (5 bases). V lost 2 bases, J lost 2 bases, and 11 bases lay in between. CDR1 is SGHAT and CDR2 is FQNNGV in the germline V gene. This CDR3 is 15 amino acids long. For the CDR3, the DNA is TGTGCCAGCAGCTTACAGGGCCTAAACACAGATACGCAGTATTTT. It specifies CASSLQGLNTDTQYF. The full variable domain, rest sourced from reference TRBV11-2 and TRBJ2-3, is EAGVAQSPRYKIIEKRQSVAFWCNPISGHATLYWYQQILGQGPKLLIQFQNNGVVDDSQLPKDRFSAERLKGVDSTLKIQPAKLEDSAVYLCASSLQGLNTDTQYFGPGTRLTVL.

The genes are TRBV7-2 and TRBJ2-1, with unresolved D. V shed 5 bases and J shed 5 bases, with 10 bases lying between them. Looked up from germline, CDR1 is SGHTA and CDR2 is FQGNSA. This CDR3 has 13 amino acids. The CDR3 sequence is CASSPDLNNEQFF. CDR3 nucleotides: TGTGCCAGCAGCCCCGATCTAAACAATGAGCAGTTCTTC.

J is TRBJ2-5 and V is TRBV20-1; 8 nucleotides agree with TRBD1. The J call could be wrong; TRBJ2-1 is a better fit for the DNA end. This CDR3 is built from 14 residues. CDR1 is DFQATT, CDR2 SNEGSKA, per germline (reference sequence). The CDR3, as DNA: TGCAGTGCTAGGAGGCAGGGGGCATACAATGAGCAGTTCTTC. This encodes CSARRQGAYNEQFF.

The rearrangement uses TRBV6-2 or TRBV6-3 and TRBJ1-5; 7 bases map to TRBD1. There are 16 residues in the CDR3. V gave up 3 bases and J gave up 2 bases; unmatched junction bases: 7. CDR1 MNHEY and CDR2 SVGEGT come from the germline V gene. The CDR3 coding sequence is TGTGCCAGCAGTTATACAGGGGTCTACGGCAATCAGCCCCAGCATTTT. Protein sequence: CASSYTGVYGNQPQHF.

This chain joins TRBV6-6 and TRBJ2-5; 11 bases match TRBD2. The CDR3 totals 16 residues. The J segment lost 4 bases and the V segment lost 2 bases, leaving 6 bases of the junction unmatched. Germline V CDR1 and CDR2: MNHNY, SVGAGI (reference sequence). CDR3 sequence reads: CASSYLSGGALETQYF. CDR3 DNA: TGTGCCAGCAGTTACCTTAGCGGGGGGGCGTTAGAGACCCAGTACTTC.

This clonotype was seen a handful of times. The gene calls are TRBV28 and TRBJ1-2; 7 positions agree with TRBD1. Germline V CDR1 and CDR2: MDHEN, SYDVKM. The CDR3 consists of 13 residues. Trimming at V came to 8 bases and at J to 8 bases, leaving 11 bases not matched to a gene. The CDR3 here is CASHVRGGIGYTF. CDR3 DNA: TGTGCCAGCCATGTTCGAGGGGGCATAGGCTACACCTTC.

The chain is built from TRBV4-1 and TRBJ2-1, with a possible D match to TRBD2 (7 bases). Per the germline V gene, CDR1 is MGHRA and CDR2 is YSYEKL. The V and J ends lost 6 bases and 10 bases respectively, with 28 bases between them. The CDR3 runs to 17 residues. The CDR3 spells CASSTKAGAGALNEQFF. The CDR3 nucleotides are TGCGCCAGCAGTACAAAAGCTGGGGCGGGGGCCCTCAACGAGCAGTTCTTC.

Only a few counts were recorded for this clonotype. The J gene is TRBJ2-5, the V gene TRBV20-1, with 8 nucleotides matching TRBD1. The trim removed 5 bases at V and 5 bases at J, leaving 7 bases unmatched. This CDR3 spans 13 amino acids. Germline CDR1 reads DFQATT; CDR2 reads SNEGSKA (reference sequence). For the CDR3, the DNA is TGCAGTGCTCCCCTGGACAGGGCGGAGACCCAGTACTTC. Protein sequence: CSAPLDRAETQYF.